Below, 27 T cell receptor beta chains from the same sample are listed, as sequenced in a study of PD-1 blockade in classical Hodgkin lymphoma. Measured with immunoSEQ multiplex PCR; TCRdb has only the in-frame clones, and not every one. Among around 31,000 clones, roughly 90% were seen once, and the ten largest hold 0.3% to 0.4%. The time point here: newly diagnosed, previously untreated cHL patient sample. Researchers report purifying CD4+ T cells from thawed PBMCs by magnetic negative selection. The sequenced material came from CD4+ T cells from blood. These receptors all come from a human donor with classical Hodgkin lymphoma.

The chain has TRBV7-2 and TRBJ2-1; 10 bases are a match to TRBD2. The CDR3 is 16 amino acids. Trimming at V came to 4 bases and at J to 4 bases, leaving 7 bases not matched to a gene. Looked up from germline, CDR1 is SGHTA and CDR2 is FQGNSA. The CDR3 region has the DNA TGTGCCAGCAGCTCAACCGGGACTAGCGCTTACAATGAGCAGTTCTTC. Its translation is CASSSTGTSAYNEQFF. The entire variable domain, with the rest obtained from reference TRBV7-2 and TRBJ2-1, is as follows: GAGVSQSPSNKVTEKGKDVELRCDPISGHTALYWYRQSLGQGLEFLIYFQGNSAPDKSGLPSDRFSAERTGGSVSTLTIQRTQQEDSAVYLCASSSTGTSAYNEQFFGPGTRLTVL.

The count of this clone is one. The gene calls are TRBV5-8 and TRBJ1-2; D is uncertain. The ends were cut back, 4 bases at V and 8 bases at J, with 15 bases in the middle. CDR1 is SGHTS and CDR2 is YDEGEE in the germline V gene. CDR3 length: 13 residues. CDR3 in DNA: TGTGCCAGCAGCCCCTCTCAGTTGGTAGGCTACACCTTC. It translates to CASSPSQLVGYTF.

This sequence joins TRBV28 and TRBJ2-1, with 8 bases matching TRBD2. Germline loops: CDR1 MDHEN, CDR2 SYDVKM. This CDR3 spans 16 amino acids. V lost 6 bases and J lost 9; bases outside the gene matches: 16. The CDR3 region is CASSVGSSGLFGEQFF. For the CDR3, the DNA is TGTGCCAGCAGCGTAGGGTCTAGCGGGTTGTTTGGTGAGCAGTTCTTC.

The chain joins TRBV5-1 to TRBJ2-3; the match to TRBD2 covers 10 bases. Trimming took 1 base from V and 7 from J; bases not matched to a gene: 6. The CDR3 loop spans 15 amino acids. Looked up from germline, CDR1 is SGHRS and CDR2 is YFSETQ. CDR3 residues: CASSLNPSGRNTQYF. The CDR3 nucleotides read TGCGCCAGCAGCTTGAATCCTAGCGGGAGAAATACGCAGTATTTT.

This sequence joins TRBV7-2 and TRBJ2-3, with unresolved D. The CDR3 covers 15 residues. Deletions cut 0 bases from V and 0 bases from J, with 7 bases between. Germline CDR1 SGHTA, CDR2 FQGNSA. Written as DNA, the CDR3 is TGTGCCAGCAGCTTAGCCGGAACTAGCACAGATACGCAGTATTTT. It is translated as CASSLAGTSTDTQYF. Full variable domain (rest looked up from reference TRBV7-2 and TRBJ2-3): GAGVSQSPSNKVTEKGKDVELRCDPISGHTALYWYRQSLGQGLEFLIYFQGNSAPDKSGLPSDRFSAERTGGSVSTLTIQRTQQEDSAVYLCASSLAGTSTDTQYFGPGTRLTVL.

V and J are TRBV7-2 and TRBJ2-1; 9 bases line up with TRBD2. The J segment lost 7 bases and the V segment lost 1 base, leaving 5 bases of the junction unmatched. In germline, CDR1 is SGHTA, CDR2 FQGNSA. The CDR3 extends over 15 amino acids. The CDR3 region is CASSLGGLAGNEQFF. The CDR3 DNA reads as TGTGCCAGCAGCTTAGGGGGTCTAGCGGGAAATGAGCAGTTCTTC.

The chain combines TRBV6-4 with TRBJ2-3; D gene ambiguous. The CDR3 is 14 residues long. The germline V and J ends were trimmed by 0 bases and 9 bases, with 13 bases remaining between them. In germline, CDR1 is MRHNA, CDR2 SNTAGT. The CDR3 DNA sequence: TGTGCCAGCAGTGACTCGACCCCCCCCTCGACGCAGTATTTT. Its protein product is CASSDSTPPSTQYF.

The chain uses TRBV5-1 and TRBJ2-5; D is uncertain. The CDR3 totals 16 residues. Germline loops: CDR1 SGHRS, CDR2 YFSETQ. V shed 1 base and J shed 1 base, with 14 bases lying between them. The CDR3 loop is CASSLSSSGSQETQYF. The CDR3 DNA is TGCGCCAGCAGCTTGTCTTCTTCTGGAAGCCAAGAGACCCAGTACTTC.

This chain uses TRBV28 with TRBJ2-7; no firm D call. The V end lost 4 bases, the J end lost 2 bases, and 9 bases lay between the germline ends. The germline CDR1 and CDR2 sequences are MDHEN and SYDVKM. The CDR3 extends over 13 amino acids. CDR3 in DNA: TGTGCCAGCAGTTCCCAGACCCCCTACGAGCAGTACTTC. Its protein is CASSSQTPYEQYF.

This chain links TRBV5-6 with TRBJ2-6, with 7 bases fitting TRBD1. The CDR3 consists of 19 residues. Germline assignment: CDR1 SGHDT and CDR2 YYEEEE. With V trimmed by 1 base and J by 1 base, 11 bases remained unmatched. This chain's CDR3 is CASSLFRITTGSGANVLTF. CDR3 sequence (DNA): TGTGCCAGCAGCTTGTTCAGAATCACGACAGGGTCTGGGGCCAACGTCCTGACTTTC. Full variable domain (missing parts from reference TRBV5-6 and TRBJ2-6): DAGVTQSPTHLIKTRGQQVTLRCSPKSGHDTVSWYQQALGQGPQFIFQYYEEEERQRGNFPDRFSGHQFPNYSSELNVNALLLGDSALYLCASSLFRITTGSGANVLTFGAGSRLTVL.

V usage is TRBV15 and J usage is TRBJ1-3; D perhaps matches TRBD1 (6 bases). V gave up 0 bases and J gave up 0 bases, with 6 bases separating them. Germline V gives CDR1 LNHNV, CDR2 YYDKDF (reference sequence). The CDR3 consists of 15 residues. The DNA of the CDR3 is TGTGCCACCAGCAGAGAGGGGGCCTCTGGAAACACCATATATTTT. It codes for CATSREGASGNTIYF.

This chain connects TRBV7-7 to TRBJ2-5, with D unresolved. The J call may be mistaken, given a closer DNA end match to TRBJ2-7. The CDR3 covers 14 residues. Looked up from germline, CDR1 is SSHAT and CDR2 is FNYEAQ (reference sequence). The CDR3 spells CASSSGGSSYEQYF. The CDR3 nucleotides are TGTGCCAGCAGCTCTGGTGGCAGCTCCTACGAGCAGTACTTC.

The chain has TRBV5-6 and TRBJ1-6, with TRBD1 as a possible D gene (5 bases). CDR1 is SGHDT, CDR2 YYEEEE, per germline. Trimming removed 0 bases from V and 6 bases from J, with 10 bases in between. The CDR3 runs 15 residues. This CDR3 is CASSLAMGGNSPLHF. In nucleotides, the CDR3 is TGTGCCAGCAGCTTGGCCATGGGGGGTAATTCACCCCTCCACTTT.

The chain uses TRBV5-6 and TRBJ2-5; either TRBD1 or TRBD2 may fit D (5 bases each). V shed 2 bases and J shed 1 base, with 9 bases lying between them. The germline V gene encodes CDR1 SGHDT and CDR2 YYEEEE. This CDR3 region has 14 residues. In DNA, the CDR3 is TGTGCCAGCAGCTTCGAGGGGTTCCAAGAGACCCAGTACTTC. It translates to CASSFEGFQETQYF.

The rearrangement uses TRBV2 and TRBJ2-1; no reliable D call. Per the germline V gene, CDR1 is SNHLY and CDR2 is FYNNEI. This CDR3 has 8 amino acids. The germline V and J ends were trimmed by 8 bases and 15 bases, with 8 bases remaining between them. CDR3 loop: CASPWRFF. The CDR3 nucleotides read TGTGCCAGCCCGTGGAGGTTCTTC.

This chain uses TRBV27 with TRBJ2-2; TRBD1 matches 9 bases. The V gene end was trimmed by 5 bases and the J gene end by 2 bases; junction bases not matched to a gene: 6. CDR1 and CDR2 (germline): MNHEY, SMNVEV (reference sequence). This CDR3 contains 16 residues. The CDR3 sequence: CASSPQGAINTGELFF. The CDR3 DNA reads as TGTGCCAGCAGTCCACAGGGGGCAATAAACACCGGGGAGCTGTTTTTT.

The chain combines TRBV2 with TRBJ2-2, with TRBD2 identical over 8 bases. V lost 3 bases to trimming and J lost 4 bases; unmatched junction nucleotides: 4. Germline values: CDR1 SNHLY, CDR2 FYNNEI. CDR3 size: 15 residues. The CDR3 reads CASSDREGFTGELFF. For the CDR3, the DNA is TGTGCCAGCAGTGACCGGGAGGGGTTCACCGGGGAGCTGTTTTTT. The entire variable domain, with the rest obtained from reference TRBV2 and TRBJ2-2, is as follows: EPEVTQTPSHQVTQMGQEVILRCVPISNHLYFYWYRQILGQKVEFLVSFYNNEISEKSEIFDDQFSVERPDGSNFTLKIRSTKLEDSAMYFCASSDREGFTGELFFGEGSRLTVL.

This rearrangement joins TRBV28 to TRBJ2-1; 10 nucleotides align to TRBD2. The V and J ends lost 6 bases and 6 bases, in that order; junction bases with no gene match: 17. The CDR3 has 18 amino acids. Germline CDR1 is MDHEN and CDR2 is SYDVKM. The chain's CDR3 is CASSQALAGDYLSNEQFF. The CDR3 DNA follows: TGTGCCAGCAGCCAAGCTCTAGCGGGAGATTACCTCAGCAATGAGCAGTTCTTC.

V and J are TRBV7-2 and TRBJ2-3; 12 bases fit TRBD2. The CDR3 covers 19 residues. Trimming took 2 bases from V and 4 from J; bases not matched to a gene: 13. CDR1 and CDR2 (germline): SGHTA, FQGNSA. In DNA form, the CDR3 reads TGTGCCAGCAGCTTAAACGGACAGGTCTCTAGCGGGAGGGCAGATACGCAGTATTTT. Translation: CASSLNGQVSSGRADTQYF.

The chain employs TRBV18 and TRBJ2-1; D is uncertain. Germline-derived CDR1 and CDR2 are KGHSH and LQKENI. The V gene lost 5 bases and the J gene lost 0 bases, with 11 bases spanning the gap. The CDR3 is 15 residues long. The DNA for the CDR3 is TGTGCCAGCTCAAATGCGGTTAGCTCCTACAATGAGCAGTTCTTC. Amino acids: CASSNAVSSYNEQFF.

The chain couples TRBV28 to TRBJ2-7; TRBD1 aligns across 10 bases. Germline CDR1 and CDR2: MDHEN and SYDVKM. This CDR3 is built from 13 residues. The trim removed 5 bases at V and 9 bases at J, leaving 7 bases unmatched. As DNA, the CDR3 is TGTGCCAGCAGTGCGGGACAGGGGACAGGGCAGTACTTC. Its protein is CASSAGQGTGQYF.

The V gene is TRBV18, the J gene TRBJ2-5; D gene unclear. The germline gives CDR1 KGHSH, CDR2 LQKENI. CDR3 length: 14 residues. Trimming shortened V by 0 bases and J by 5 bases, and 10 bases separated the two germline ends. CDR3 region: CASSPPPGRETQYF. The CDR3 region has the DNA TGTGCCAGCTCACCACCCCCGGGCAGGGAGACCCAGTACTTC.

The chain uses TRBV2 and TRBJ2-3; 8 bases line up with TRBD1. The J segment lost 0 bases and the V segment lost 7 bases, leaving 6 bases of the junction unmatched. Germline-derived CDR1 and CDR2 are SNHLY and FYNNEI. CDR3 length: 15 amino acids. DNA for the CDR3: TGTGCCAGCATCACAGGGGGTACTAGCACAGATACGCAGTATTTT. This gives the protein CASITGGTSTDTQYF.

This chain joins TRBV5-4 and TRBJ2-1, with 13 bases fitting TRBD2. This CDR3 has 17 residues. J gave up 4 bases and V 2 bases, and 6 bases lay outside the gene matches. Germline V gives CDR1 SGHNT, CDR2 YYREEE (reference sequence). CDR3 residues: CASSLTGTSGKYNEQFF. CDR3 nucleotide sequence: TGTGCCAGCAGCTTAACCGGGACTAGCGGGAAGTACAATGAGCAGTTCTTC.

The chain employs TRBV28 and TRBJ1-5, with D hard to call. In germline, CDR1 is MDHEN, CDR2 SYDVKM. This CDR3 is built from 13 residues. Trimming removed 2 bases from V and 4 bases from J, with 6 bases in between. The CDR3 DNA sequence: TGTGCCAGCAGTTTACTTAATAATCAGCCCCAGCATTTT. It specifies CASSLLNNQPQHF. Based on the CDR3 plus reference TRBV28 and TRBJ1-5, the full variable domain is DVKVTQSSRYLVKRTGEKVFLECVQDMDHENMFWYRQDPGLGLRLIYFSYDVKMKEKGDIPEGYSVSREKKERFSLILESASTNQTSMYLCASSLLNNQPQHFGDGTRLSIL.

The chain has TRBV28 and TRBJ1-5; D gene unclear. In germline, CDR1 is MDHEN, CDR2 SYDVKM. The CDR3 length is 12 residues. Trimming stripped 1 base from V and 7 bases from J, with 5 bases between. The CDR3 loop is CASSLYRQPQHF. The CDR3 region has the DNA TGTGCCAGCAGTTTATATAGGCAGCCCCAGCATTTT.

In nucleotides, the CDR3 is TGTGCCAGCAGCATATCCGGGACAGGGTTTCGTTACCGTAATTCACCCCTCCACTTT. Residues: CASSISGTGFRYRNSPLHF. The V and J genes are TRBV7-9 and TRBJ1-6, with 9 bases matching TRBD1. This CDR3 contains 19 residues. Germline V gene lookup returns CDR1 SEHNR and CDR2 FQNEAQ (reference sequence). Trimming cost V 5 bases and J 6 bases; bases outside gene matches: 17.